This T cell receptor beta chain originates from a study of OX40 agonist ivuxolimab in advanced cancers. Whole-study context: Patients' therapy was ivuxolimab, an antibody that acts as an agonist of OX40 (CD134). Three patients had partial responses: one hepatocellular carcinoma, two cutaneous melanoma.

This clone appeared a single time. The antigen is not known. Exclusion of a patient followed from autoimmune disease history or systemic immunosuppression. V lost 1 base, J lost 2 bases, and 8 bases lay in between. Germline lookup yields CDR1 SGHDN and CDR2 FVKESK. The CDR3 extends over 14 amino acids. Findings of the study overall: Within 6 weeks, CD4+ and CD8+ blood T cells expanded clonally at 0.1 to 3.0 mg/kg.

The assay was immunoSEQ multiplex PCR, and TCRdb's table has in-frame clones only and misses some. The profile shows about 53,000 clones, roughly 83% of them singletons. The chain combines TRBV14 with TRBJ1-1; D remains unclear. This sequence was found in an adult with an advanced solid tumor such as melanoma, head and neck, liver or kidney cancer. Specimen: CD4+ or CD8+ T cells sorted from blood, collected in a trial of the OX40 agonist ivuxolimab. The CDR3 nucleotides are TGTGCCAGCAGCCAAGTAAACAGTAACACTGAAGCTTTCTTT. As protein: CASSQVNSNTEAFF.